This T cell receptor beta chain was sequenced during a study of CD8+CD57+ T cells in acquired aplastic anemia. Across the study: Healthy donor CD4+ cell samples had a mean of roughly 9.8 million reads.

CDR3 and TCR beta VDJ profiling relied on genomic DNA as the template. TCRdb re-derived calls from the reads in MiXCR, one entry per CDR3 protein. The data contain tens of thousands of distinct CDR3 sequences, over 35% of them singletons. This clonotype has a handful of counts. Trimming removed 4 bases at V and 5 bases at J, with 14 bases between. Germline CDR1 is LGHDT and CDR2 is YNNKEL (reference sequence). The CDR3 is 14 amino acids. Specimen: sorted CD4+, CD8+, or CD8+CD57+ T cells (not recorded which) from PBMCs. The chain links TRBV3-1 to TRBJ1-1; a weak D match, TRBD1 (6 bases). The receptor comes from a human donor in good health, serving as a control. DNA for the CDR3: TGTGCCAGCAGCCCTGGAGACAGGAGGACTGAAGCTTTCTTT. It specifies CASSPGDRRTEAFF. Full variable domain (rest looked up from reference TRBV3-1 and TRBJ1-1): DTAVSQTPKYLVTQMGNDKSIKCEQNLGHDTMYWYKQDSKKFLKIMFSYNNKELIINETVPNRFSPKSPDKAHLNLHINSLELGDSAVYFCASSPGDRRTEAFFGQGTRLTVV.